These T cell receptor beta chains were read from a single sample in a study of blood T cell repertoires in COVID-19. Profiled with immunoSEQ multiplex PCR; TCRdb holds only in-frame clones, not every one. The sample contains 300,000 to 500,000 clones, around 87% of which appear only once. Sequences were obtained from PBMCs or T cells enriched from blood (not recorded which). The receptors were sampled from a woman younger than 45 with acute COVID-19. Each CDR3 is given with its conserved first and last residue. A D gene is named only where the DNA matches it firmly. Expanded clones get a size class; other rows say once, few or many, or leave the size out.

V: TRBV4-1
size: once
D: TRBD1
J: TRBJ1-6
DNA: TGCGCCAGCAGCCAAGCGGGGGACAGCACCATCCACTTT
CDR3: CASSQAGDSTIHF

V: TRBV7-2
size: NA
D: TRBD2
J: TRBJ2-6
DNA: TGTGCCAGCAGCTTAGCGCGACTAGCGGGGGTACTGGTCCCTGGGGCCAACGTCCTGACTTTC
CDR3: CASSLARLAGVLVPGANVLTF

V: TRBV6-5
size: NA
D: TRBD1
J: TRBJ1-1
DNA: TGTGCCAGTCACAGGGGTCCGAACACTGAAGCTTTCTTT
CDR3: CASHRGPNTEAFF

V: TRBV30
size: NA
D: TRBD1
J: TRBJ2-1
DNA: TGTGCCTGGAGACAGGGGGCCAATGAGCAGTTCTTC
CDR3: CAWRQGANEQFF

V: TRBV2
size: NA
D: TRBD1
J: TRBJ1-5
DNA: TGTGCCAGCTCTCAGACAGGGATGGATCAGCCCCAGCATTTT
CDR3: CASSQTGMDQPQHF

V: TRBV11-3
size: NA
D: NA
J: TRBJ1-1
DNA: TGTGCCAGCAGCGTCCGGGGAATGAACACTGAAGCTTTCTTT
CDR3: CASSVRGMNTEAFF

V: TRBV11-2
size: NA
D: NA
J: TRBJ1-3
DNA: TGTGCCAGCAGCTATCCTACTAGGCCCGGAAACACCATATATTTT
CDR3: CASSYPTRPGNTIYF

V: TRBV7-2
size: NA
D: NA
J: TRBJ1-5
DNA: TGTGCCAGCAGCCTATACAGGGTCGGGAATCAGCCCCAGCATTTT
CDR3: CASSLYRVGNQPQHF

V: TRBV19
size: NA
D: TRBD1
J: TRBJ1-6
DNA: TGTGCCAGTAGCAGACAGGGGGCTGAGAATTCACCCCTCCACTTT
CDR3: CASSRQGAENSPLHF

V: TRBV6-5
size: NA
D: NA
J: TRBJ1-6
DNA: TGTGCCAGCAGTTCCCGACAGACCCTTTATAATTCACCCCTCCACTTT
CDR3: CASSSRQTLYNSPLHF

V: TRBV27
size: NA
D: NA
J: TRBJ1-5
DNA: TGTGCCAGCGGCCGCGGGGGGGCGAATCAGCCCCAGCATTTT
CDR3: CASGRGGANQPQHF

V: TRBV6-5
size: NA
D: NA
J: TRBJ1-1
DNA: TGTGCCAGCAGACCTTCCACAAGGGAGGCAACTGAAGCTTTCTTT
CDR3: CASRPSTREATEAFF

V: TRBV2
size: NA
D: NA
J: TRBJ2-5
DNA: TGTGCCAGCAGGCCCAAGGACTCCCCGGGTGGGCAACTCAAACAAGAGACCCAGTACTTC
CDR3: CASRPKDSPGGQLKQETQYF

V: TRBV5-4
size: NA
D: NA
J: TRBJ1-5
DNA: TGTGCCAGCAGCTTGGGACCAGGACTGAATCAGCCCCAGCATTTT
CDR3: CASSLGPGLNQPQHF

V: TRBV29-1
size: once
D: TRBD1
J: TRBJ2-7
DNA: TGCAGCGTTGGCAGGGGGCTCTACGAGCAGTACTTC
CDR3: CSVGRGLYEQYF

V: TRBV7-9
size: NA
D: TRBD1
J: TRBJ1-3
DNA: TGTGCCAGCAGTTCCACGACAGGGTTTACTGGAAACACCATATATTTT
CDR3: CASSSTTGFTGNTIYF

V: TRBV30
size: once
D: TRBD1
J: TRBJ1-6
DNA: TGTGCCTGGAGGGGGGACAGTTATAATTCACCCCTCCACTTT
CDR3: CAWRGDSYNSPLHF

V: TRBV6-2/TRBV6-3
size: NA
D: NA
J: TRBJ1-5
DNA: TGTGCCAGCAGCCACGATTGGGCCCTCAATCAGCCCCAGCATTTT
CDR3: CASSHDWALNQPQHF

V: TRBV24-1
size: once
D: NA
J: TRBJ1-3
DNA: TGTGCCAGGCCGACTGACTCTGGAAACACCATATATTTT
CDR3: CARPTDSGNTIYF

V: TRBV9
size: NA
D: TRBD2
J: TRBJ2-2
DNA: TGTGCCAGCAGCAACGGGGGGACCGGGGAGCTGTTTTTT
CDR3: CASSNGGTGELFF

V: TRBV18
size: NA
D: NA
J: TRBJ2-3
DNA: TGTGCCAGCTCACCATCGAGGGCCCAGGGCACAGATACGCAGTATTTT
CDR3: CASSPSRAQGTDTQYF

V: TRBV10-3
size: NA
D: NA
J: TRBJ1-1
DNA: TGTGCCATCAGTGACCCGGACAGTACTTTTGAAGCTTTCTTT
CDR3: CAISDPDSTFEAFF

V: TRBV27
size: NA
D: NA
J: TRBJ2-1
DNA: TGTGCCAGCCGCGACAAGAGCTCCTACAATGAGCAGTTCTTC
CDR3: CASRDKSSYNEQFF

V: TRBV6-5
size: NA
D: NA
J: TRBJ1-1
DNA: TGTGCCAGCAGTTTTCAGGGGCTGAGCACTGAAGCTTTCTTT
CDR3: CASSFQGLSTEAFF

V: TRBV24-1
size: NA
D: NA
J: TRBJ1-5
DNA: TGTGCCACCAGTGCATCACAGGGTCCCAGCAATCAGCCCCAGCATTTT
CDR3: CATSASQGPSNQPQHF

V: TRBV19
size: NA
D: NA
J: TRBJ2-7
DNA: TGTGCCAGTAGTATCGGGAAGGCCCAACCCTACGAGCAGTACTTC
CDR3: CASSIGKAQPYEQYF

V: TRBV5-1
size: NA
D: NA
J: TRBJ2-1
DNA: TGCGCCAGCAGCTTGAGACAGTACTCCTACAATGAGCAGTTCTTC
CDR3: CASSLRQYSYNEQFF

V: TRBV3-1/TRBV3-2
size: NA
D: NA
J: TRBJ2-3
DNA: TGTGCCAGCAGCCTCAGGGGATGGCCAGATACGCAGTATTTT
CDR3: CASSLRGWPDTQYF

V: TRBV27
size: NA
D: TRBD1
J: TRBJ1-6
DNA: TGTGCCAGCAGCACTATCCGACAGGGCTCCTATAATTCACCCCTCCACTTT
CDR3: CASSTIRQGSYNSPLHF